This T cell receptor beta chain appears in the sequencing data of a study of T-cell reconstitution after alpha-beta-depleted transplantation in children. The CDR3 is made up of 17 amino acids. The ends lost 3 bases at V and 0 bases at J; junction bases unmatched: 8. In germline, CDR1 is DFQATT, CDR2 SNEGSKA (reference sequence). This clonotype was seen a few times. Library preparation (for TCRbeta) was performed with unique molecular identifiers. TCRdb fed the PCR reads into MiXCR, producing one record per CDR3 protein. The sample shows a few hundred thousand distinct CDR3 sequences, around 20% of them seen only once.

Sequences were derived from PBMCs from the stem cell graft donor, sampled from the stem cell graft. The sequence came from a human donor who donated a stem cell graft to a child with acute lymphoblastic leukemia. The rearrangement uses TRBV20-1 and TRBJ2-6, with TRBD1 matching 7 bases. CDR3 DNA sequence: TGCAGTGCTAGTGCGACAGGGTCCGTCTCTGGGGCCAACGTCCTGACTTTC. This gives the protein CSASATGSVSGANVLTF.